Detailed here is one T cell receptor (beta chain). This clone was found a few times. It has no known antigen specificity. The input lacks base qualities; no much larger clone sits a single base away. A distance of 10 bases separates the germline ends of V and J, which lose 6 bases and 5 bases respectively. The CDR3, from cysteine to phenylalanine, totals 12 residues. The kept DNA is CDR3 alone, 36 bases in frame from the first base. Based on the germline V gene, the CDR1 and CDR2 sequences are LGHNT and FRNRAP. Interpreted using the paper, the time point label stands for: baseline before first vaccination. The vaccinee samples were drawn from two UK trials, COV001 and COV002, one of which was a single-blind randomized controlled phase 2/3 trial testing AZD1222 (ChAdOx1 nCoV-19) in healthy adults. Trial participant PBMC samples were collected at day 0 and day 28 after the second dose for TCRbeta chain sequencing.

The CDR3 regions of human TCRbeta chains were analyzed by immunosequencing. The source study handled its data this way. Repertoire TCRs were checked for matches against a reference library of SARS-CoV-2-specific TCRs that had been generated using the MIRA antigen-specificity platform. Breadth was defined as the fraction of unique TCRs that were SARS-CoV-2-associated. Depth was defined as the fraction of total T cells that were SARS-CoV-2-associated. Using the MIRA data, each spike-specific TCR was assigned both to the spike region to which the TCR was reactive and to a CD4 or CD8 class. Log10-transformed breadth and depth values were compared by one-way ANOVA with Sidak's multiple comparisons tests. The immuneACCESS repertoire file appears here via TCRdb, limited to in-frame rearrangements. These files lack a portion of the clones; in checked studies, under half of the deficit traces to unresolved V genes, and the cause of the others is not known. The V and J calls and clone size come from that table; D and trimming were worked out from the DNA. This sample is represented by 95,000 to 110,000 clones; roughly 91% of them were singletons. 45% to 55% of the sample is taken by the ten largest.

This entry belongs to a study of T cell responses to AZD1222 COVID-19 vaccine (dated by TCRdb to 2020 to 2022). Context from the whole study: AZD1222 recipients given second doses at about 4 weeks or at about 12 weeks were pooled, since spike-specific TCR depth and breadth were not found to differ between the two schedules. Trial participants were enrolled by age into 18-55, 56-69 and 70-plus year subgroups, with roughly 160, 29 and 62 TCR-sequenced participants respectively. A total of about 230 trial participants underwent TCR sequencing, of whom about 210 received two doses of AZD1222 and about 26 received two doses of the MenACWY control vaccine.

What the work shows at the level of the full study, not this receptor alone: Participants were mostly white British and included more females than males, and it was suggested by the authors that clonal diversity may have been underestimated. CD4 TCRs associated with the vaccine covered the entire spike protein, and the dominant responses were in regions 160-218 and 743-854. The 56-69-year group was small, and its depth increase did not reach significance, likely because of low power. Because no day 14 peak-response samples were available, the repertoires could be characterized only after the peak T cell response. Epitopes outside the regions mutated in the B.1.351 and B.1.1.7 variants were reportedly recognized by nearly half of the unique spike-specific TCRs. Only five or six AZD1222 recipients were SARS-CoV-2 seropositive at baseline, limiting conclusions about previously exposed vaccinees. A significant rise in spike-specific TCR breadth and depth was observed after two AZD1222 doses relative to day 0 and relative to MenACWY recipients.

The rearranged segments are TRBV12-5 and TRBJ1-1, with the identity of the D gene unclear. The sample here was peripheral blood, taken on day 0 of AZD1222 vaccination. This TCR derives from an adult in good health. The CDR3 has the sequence CASGNRGTEAFF. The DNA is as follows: TGTGCTAGTGGGAACCGGGGAACTGAAGCTTTCTTT.